Described below is a single T cell receptor beta chain sequence and its context. Profiling relied on immunoSEQ multiplex PCR, and the TCRdb table lists in-frame clones only, not all of them. The sample carries hundreds of thousands of clones, 85% recorded once. This record comes from a study of blood T cell repertoires in COVID-19. Study-wide background: PBMCs, B-cell-depleted T cells, or T cells provided the cDNA or gDNA that made up the material.

The CDR3 length is 11 residues. Germline loops: CDR1 LGHNA, CDR2 YNFKEQ. Trimming shortened V by 3 bases and J by 6 bases, and 4 bases separated the two germline ends. The specimen was peripheral blood. This receptor was taken from a man in his fifties or sixties with active or convalescent COVID-19. The genes are TRBV4-2 and TRBJ2-3; D unresolved. DNA for the CDR3: TGTGCCAGCAGCCAGTATGATACGCAGTATTTT. As protein: CASSQYDTQYF.